This TCR beta chain comes out of a study of T cell changes during pregnancy in multiple sclerosis. Assay: immunoSEQ multiplex PCR; the TCRdb copy retains only in-frame clones and omits some. The table shows tens of thousands of clones, with almost 95% occurring only once. Germline loops: CDR1 SGDLS, CDR2 YYNGEE. V was trimmed by 6 bases and J by 0 bases, leaving 10 bases between them. CDR3 size: 15 residues. This TCR was sampled from a female donor in good health, enrolled as a control in a pregnancy study. The sequenced sample was CD8+ T cells from peripheral blood mononuclear cells, obtained in the third trimester of pregnancy. The rearrangement uses TRBV9 and TRBJ1-6; D is undetermined. The CDR3 DNA follows: TGTGCCAGCAACCTAGGTGCCTCCTATAATTCACCCCTCCACTTT. This sequence encodes CASNLGASYNSPLHF.